This T cell receptor beta chain was recorded in a study of control samples from healthy donors and cancer patients. V lost 6 bases and J lost 0, with 17 bases in between. The CDR3 sequence is 16 residues long. Germline lookup yields CDR1 KGHSH and CDR2 LQKENI. The repertoire was sequenced with immunoSEQ multiplex PCR; TCRdb's copy has only in-frame clones and lacks some. This sample has 130,000 or so clones, with around 87% found just once. V is TRBV18 and J is TRBJ1-2, with D possibly being TRBD1 (6 bases). The receptor was derived from a man in his sixties in good health. Sequencing was carried out using blood. Here the CDR3 reads CASSRTADRANYGYTF. In DNA, the CDR3 is TGTGCCAGCTCCCGGACAGCCGACAGAGCTAACTATGGCTACACCTTC.